A single sample gave rise to the 29 T cell receptor beta chains below, sequenced in a study of tumor-infiltrating lymphocytes in primary liver carcinoma. Germline DNA was extracted too, while blood RNA derived from unsorted whole blood. TCR beta cDNA came from roughly 550 ng total RNA, primed with a constant-region primer. Libraries covering TCR beta were generated through three nested multiplex PCR rounds (using a slightly modified ARM-PCR). A C-beta reverse primer was combined with TRBV1-TRBV30 forward primers in the first two PCR rounds, and each round had approximately 10 cycles. TCRdb passed the multiplex PCR reads through MiXCR, listing each CDR3 protein once. The table has around 170,000 distinct CDR3 sequences, about 60% seen once; the top ten hold about 70%. The sample taken for sequencing was peripheral blood. These receptors all come from a man in his forties with primary liver carcinoma and hepatitis B virus infection.

This clonotype was observed many times. The CDR3 here is CASSINQGGEQYF. DNA of the CDR3: TGTGCCAGCAGCATAAATCAGGGAGGCGAGCAGTACTTC. This chain links TRBV11-2 with TRBJ2-7; D possibly corresponds to TRBD2 (6 bases). CDR1 is SGHAT, CDR2 FQNNGV, per germline. The CDR3 consists of 13 residues. Trimming shortened V by 5 bases and J by 6 bases, and 14 bases separated the two germline ends. Together with reference TRBV11-2 and TRBJ2-7, the CDR3 gives the full variable domain: EAGVAQSPRYKIIEKRQSVAFWCNPISGHATLYWYQQILGQGPKLLIQFQNNGVVDDSQLPKDRFSAERLKGVDSTLKIQPAKLEDSAVYLCASSINQGGEQYFGPGTRLTVT.

The chain joins TRBV6-5 to TRBJ2-3, with D possibly matching TRBD1 (5 bases). V was trimmed by 6 bases and J by 6 bases, leaving 22 bases between them. The CDR3 spans 16 residues. Looked up from germline, CDR1 is MNHEY and CDR2 is SVGAGI. Written as DNA, the CDR3 is TGTGCCAGCAGCTACAGTCAAGGGGCACAAAGGGATACGCAGTATTTT. This sequence encodes CASSYSQGAQRDTQYF.

Remarks on this clonotype: A much larger clone lies a single base off, so this may be a read error. V is TRBV6-1 and J is TRBJ2-3, with 8 bases lining up with TRBD2. CDR1 and CDR2 from the germline V gene are MNHNS and SASEGT. J lost 4 bases, V lost 4 bases, and 10 bases had no gene match. This CDR3 region has 16 residues. CDR3 nucleotide sequence: TGTGCCAGCAGTGTGACCCTAGCGGGTAGGGCAGATACGCAGTATTTT. Translated, it gives CASSVTLAGRADTQYF.

This clonotype was seen repeatedly, ten times or more. The genes are TRBV6-2 or TRBV6-3 and TRBJ2-7; D uncertain. The V gene's germline CDR1 is MNHEY and CDR2 SVGEGT. The V end lost 4 bases, the J end lost 4 bases, and 8 bases lay between the germline ends. This CDR3 has 12 residues. The CDR3: CASSLERYEQYF. The DNA of the CDR3 is TGTGCCAGCAGTTTGGAGCGATACGAGCAGTACTTC.

This clonotype was detected ten times or more. The gene calls are TRBV11-1 and TRBJ2-5; 8 bases match TRBD2. This CDR3 is built from 12 residues. With 6 bases clipped from V and 5 bases from J, the junction kept 2 bases outside the gene matches. Germline lookup yields CDR1 SGHAT and CDR2 FQDESV (reference sequence). The CDR3 DNA reads as TGTGCCAGCAGATCGGGGGGGGAGACCCAGTACTTC. As protein: CASRSGGETQYF.

This clonotype was counted between two and nine times. The J gene is TRBJ2-1, the V gene TRBV20-1; 10 nucleotides line up with TRBD1. Germline lookup yields CDR1 DFQATT and CDR2 SNEGSKA (reference sequence). J was trimmed by 7 bases and V by 5 bases; bases with no gene match: 14. This CDR3 region has 16 residues. The CDR3 nucleotides read TGCAGTGCTTCTTATTACCTGGACAGGGGGAAGAATGAGCAGTTCTTC. This translates into CSASYYLDRGKNEQFF.

A word on this clonotype: Just one base apart from a much larger clone, this may be a read error. The conserved phenylalanine or tryptophan normally closing the CDR3 is absent here, so this likely arose from a read error. CDR3 coding DNA: TGTGCCAGCAGAGCCAATGAGCAGTTCCTC. This encodes CASRANEQFL. This chain connects TRBV28 to TRBJ2-1; D not certain. Germline V gene data show CDR1 as MDHEN and CDR2 as SYDVKM. V was pared by 6 bases and J by 6 bases, with 3 bases between. The CDR3 length is 10 residues.

The chain is built from TRBV11-2 and TRBJ2-7; D gene ambiguous. From germline, CDR1 is SGHAT and CDR2 FQNNGV. V was clipped by 3 bases and J by 7 bases, with 19 bases between them. The CDR3 extends over 15 amino acids. CDR3 in DNA: TGTGCCAGCAGCTTGGGAACAAGGCCTACGGAAGAGCAGTACTTC. Amino acid sequence: CASSLGTRPTEEQYF.

On this clonotype itself: At one end, the junction sequence differs from germline, possibly due to a read error. This chain uses TRBV11-2 with TRBJ1-1; a weak D match, TRBD1 (5 bases). The CDR3 sequence is 16 residues long. Germline V gene sequence: CDR1 SGHAT, CDR2 FQNNGV. DNA for the CDR3: TGTGACAGCAGCTTACTCCCCCTCCTGGGGGGAAGTGAAGCTTTCTTT. Its translation: CDSSLLPLLGGSEAFF.

In this sample, this clonotype turned up many times. The genes are TRBV11-2 and TRBJ2-7; 12 nucleotides agree with TRBD2. CDR1 is SGHAT and CDR2 is FQNNGV in the germline V gene. Germline trimming cut 3 bases from V and 7 bases from J; bases unmatched to any gene: 4. The CDR3 is 14 amino acids. Here the CDR3 DNA reads TGTGCCAGCAGCTTGCAACTAGCGGGAGGTGAGCAGTACTTC. Its protein is CASSLQLAGGEQYF.

To note about this clonotype: Given a much more abundant clone one base away, this may be a read error. V usage is TRBV29-1 and J usage is TRBJ2-3; D may be TRBD2 (6 bases). Germline CDR1 and CDR2: SQVTM and ANQGSEA. The CDR3 is 13 residues long. Trimming left V 7 bases short and J 6 bases short, with 17 bases between. CDR3 in DNA: TGCAGCGCGGCGAGCGGGCCGTCGGATACGCAGTATTTT. Residues: CSAASGPSDTQYF.

This clonotype occurred a few times. This chain uses TRBV6-6 with TRBJ2-2; D is possibly TRBD1 (6 bases). CDR3 size: 17 residues. V was pared by 7 bases and J by 4 bases, with 22 bases between. Germline V gives CDR1 MNHNY, CDR2 SVGAGI (reference sequence). CDR3 sequence: CASTGNPGQTTTGELFF. CDR3 sequence (DNA): TGTGCCAGCACCGGGAACCCAGGACAGACGACCACCGGGGAGCTGTTTTTT.

At least ten counts were recorded for this clonotype. J is TRBJ1-2 and V is TRBV11-2, with no clear D. Trimming shortened V by 4 bases and J by 2 bases, and 14 bases separated the two germline ends. This CDR3 has 15 residues. The germline V gene encodes CDR1 SGHAT and CDR2 FQNNGV. The CDR3 DNA reads as TGTGCCAGCAGCTCGACCTCCAGGCGGAACTATGGCTACACCTTC. This translates into CASSSTSRRNYGYTF. Full variable domain (remainder filled in from reference TRBV11-2 and TRBJ1-2): EAGVAQSPRYKIIEKRQSVAFWCNPISGHATLYWYQQILGQGPKLLIQFQNNGVVDDSQLPKDRFSAERLKGVDSTLKIQPAKLEDSAVYLCASSSTSRRNYGYTFGSGTRLTVV.

This clonotype turned up a few times. This chain uses TRBV10-3 with TRBJ2-5, with D maybe TRBD1 (6 bases). Germline loops: CDR1 ENHRY, CDR2 SYGVKD. With 5 bases removed from V and 4 bases from J, the gap between germline ends came to 11 bases. The CDR3 covers 13 residues. In DNA form, the CDR3 reads TGTGCCATCAGTAACAGGGTCGGAGAGACCCAGTACTTC. Translated: CAISNRVGETQYF.

This chain uses TRBV10-1 with TRBJ2-5; D is uncertain. The CDR3 consists of 14 residues. Germline V CDR1 and CDR2: WNHNN, SYGVQD (reference sequence). V lost 2 bases and J 7 bases, leaving 14 bases between the germline ends. The CDR3 is CASSEENAFGTQYF. Here the CDR3 DNA reads TGCGCCAGCAGTGAGGAGAACGCGTTTGGGACCCAGTACTTC.

As for this clonotype: The junction departs from the called germline gene at one end, perhaps through a read error. The gene calls are TRBV11-2 and TRBJ2-3, with 10 positions matching TRBD2. This CDR3 is 15 amino acids long. Germline loops: CDR1 SGHAT, CDR2 FQNNGV. CDR3 DNA: TGTACCAGCAGCTGGACTAGCGGAAGCACAGATACGCAGTATTTT. Amino acid sequence: CTSSWTSGSTDTQYF.

Points on this clonotype: One junction end disagrees with the germline gene, perhaps due to a read error. J is TRBJ2-1 and V is TRBV11-2, with TRBD2 matching over 10 bases. This CDR3 has 17 residues. Germline values: CDR1 SGHAT, CDR2 FQNNGV. The CDR3 protein is CASSSPGLADFYNEQSF. In nucleotides, the CDR3 is TGTGCCAGCAGTTCTCCTGGACTAGCGGACTTCTACAATGAGCAGTCCTTC.

The chain recombines TRBV6-2 or TRBV6-3 with TRBJ2-7; the D gene is possibly TRBD2 (7 bases). The CDR3 is made up of 14 amino acids. V was clipped by 6 bases and J by 8 bases, with 20 bases between them. CDR1 MNHEY and CDR2 SVGEGT come from the germline V gene. DNA for the CDR3: TGTGCCAGCAGACTGACCCGGGGGGCGGACAAGCAGTACTTC. Amino acids: CASRLTRGADKQYF.

A note on this clonotype: Its ends do not fully match the called genes, so a read error is possible. The chain is built from TRBV29-1 and TRBJ2-7; TRBD1 agrees at 8 bases. CDR1 SQVTM and CDR2 ANQGSEA come from the germline V gene. The CDR3 runs to 11 residues. CDR3 coding DNA: TGTAGCACGACAGGGGACCACGAGAAGTACTTC. This codes for CSTTGDHEKYF.

Points on this clonotype: Sequence at one end of the junction differs from germline and may be a read error. The rearrangement links TRBV4-1 to TRBJ2-7; D might be TRBD2 (6 bases). Germline loops: CDR1 MGHRA, CDR2 YSYEKL. The length of the CDR3 is 15 residues. The CDR3 DNA reads TGCGTCAGCAGCCACGGGGGTGATTATTCCTACGAGCAGTACTTC. Amino acids: CVSSHGGDYSYEQYF.

There are many counts of this clonotype. The chain carries TRBV11-2 and TRBJ2-2, with TRBD1 identical over 7 bases. Trimming took 1 base from V and 3 from J; bases not matched to a gene: 2. The CDR3 spans 15 residues. Germline V gene sequence: CDR1 SGHAT, CDR2 FQNNGV. Here the CDR3 DNA reads TGTGCCAGCAGCTTAGGGCAGGGGGACACCGGGGAGCTGTTTTTT. Amino acid sequence: CASSLGQGDTGELFF.

The J gene is TRBJ2-2, the V gene TRBV12-3 or TRBV12-4; 7 bases match TRBD1. The V segment lost 6 bases and the J segment 4 bases; nucleotides outside the gene matches: 11. This CDR3 is built from 16 residues. The CDR3: CASSPDRRGGTGELFF. CDR3 sequence (DNA): TGTGCCAGCAGCCCGGACAGGAGAGGGGGCACCGGGGAGCTGTTTTTT.

In this sample, this clonotype turned up a few times. This chain uses TRBV12-3 or TRBV12-4 with TRBJ2-1; the D gene is possibly TRBD2 (7 bases). The CDR3 is 14 residues long. Trimming shortened V by 6 bases and J by 5 bases, and 14 bases separated the two germline ends. CDR3 amino acids: CASSPRGPDNEQFF. The DNA of the CDR3 is TGTGCCAGCAGCCCGCGGGGGCCGGACAATGAGCAGTTCTTC.

CDR3 sequence reads: CASSLARGSKRNTEAFF. CDR3 nucleotides: TGCGCCAGCAGCTTGGCTCGGGGGTCTAAACGAAACACTGAAGCTTTCTTT. The chain recombines TRBV5-1 with TRBJ1-1; possible D gene TRBD1, 5 bases. Per germline, CDR1 SGHRS and CDR2 YFSETQ. This CDR3 spans 17 amino acids. Trimming left V 0 bases short and J 2 bases short, with 17 bases between.

About this clonotype itself: The conserved final phenylalanine or tryptophan is absent from the CDR3, which likely points to a read error. The chain couples TRBV5-1 to TRBJ2-1; 8 bases are shared with TRBD1. The germline CDR1 and CDR2 sequences are SGHRS and YFSETQ. CDR3 size: 15 residues. The trim removed 4 bases at V and 9 bases at J, leaving 12 bases unmatched. The CDR3: CASSNPGQAIREQFI. The CDR3 DNA reads TGCGCCAGCAGCAATCCGGGACAGGCAATCCGTGAGCAGTTCATC.

Turning to this clonotype: The junction departs from the called germline gene at one end, perhaps through a read error. This sequence joins TRBV6-1 and TRBJ1-6; TRBD1 matches at 8 bases. The CDR3 runs to 14 residues. Per germline, CDR1 MNHNS and CDR2 SASEGT. DNA of the CDR3: TGTGCCAGCAGCGGACAGGGCGAGAAGTCACTCCTCCACTTT. Protein sequence: CASSGQGEKSLLHF.

A few counts support this clonotype. V gene TRBV7-8 combines with J gene TRBJ2-1, with D possibly being TRBD2 (5 bases). This CDR3 contains 14 residues. Germline V gives CDR1 SGHVS, CDR2 FQNEAQ. V dropped 2 bases and J dropped 4 bases, with 9 bases sitting between them. CDR3 nucleotide sequence: TGTGCCAGCAGCTTATCGGCGGGTTACAATGAGCAGTTCTTC. Protein: CASSLSAGYNEQFF.

Regarding this clonotype: At one end the junction does not follow the germline gene, possibly because of a read error. The chain links TRBV6-1 to TRBJ2-5, with a tentative D call TRBD2 (5 bases). Germline V gives CDR1 MNHNS, CDR2 SASEGT. CDR3 size: 14 residues. CDR3 in DNA: TGTGCCAGCAGTGAGAATACCGGGGTAGAGACCCAGTATTTC. Protein product: CASSENTGVETQYF.

Concerning this clonotype itself: One junction end disagrees with the germline gene, perhaps due to a read error. The genes are TRBV6-6 and TRBJ2-3, with D tentatively TRBD1 or TRBD2 (5 bases each). CDR1 and CDR2 from the germline V gene are MNHNY and SVGAGI (reference sequence). This CDR3 spans 15 amino acids. The CDR3 sequence: CAGSTPGPGTDTQYF. CDR3 nucleotides: TGTGCCGGCAGTACACCGGGACCTGGCACAGATACGCAGTATTTT.